Presented here are 20 T cell receptor beta chains from one specimen sequenced in a study of cytomegalovirus exposure and HLA in healthy donors. 13 Jbeta primers and 60 Vbeta primers were used for the PCR. The method was immunoSEQ multiplex PCR; TCRdb's version includes in-frame clones alone and lacks a portion of them. The sample includes 200,000 to 250,000 clones, roughly 75% of them seen just once. The specimen was PBMCs. The receptor source for this set is a woman in her twenties or thirties in good health and CMV-seronegative.

The chain is built from TRBV25-1 and TRBJ1-4; 7 bases are shared with TRBD1. Germline CDR1 MGHDK, CDR2 SYGVNS. With V trimmed by 2 bases and J by 8 bases, 11 bases remained unmatched. There are 16 residues in the CDR3. In DNA, the CDR3 is TGTGCCAGCAGTGAACAGATTCCGGGACAGAGAGAAAAACTGTTTTTT. It specifies CASSEQIPGQREKLFF.

This chain connects TRBV15 to TRBJ1-3, with D maybe TRBD1 (5 bases). The length of the CDR3 is 16 residues. Trimming shortened V by 0 bases and J by 5 bases, and 14 bases separated the two germline ends. Germline lookup yields CDR1 LNHNV and CDR2 YYDKDF (reference sequence). CDR3 in DNA: TGTGCCACCAGCAGAGATCCGGCAGGGAATAGAAACACCATATATTTT. It codes for CATSRDPAGNRNTIYF.

This clone was recorded once. The chain combines TRBV6-5 with TRBJ1-2; 10 nucleotides line up with TRBD1. The CDR3 is 15 amino acids. Trimming took 4 bases from V and 4 from J; bases not matched to a gene: 6. Germline CDR1 and CDR2: MNHEY and SVGAGI. CDR3 DNA: TGTGCCAGCAGTTCCAACCGGGACAGGGGCTATGGCTACACCTTC. Residues: CASSSNRDRGYGYTF.

As to this clone: Different DNA sequences within this sample yield the same CDR3. The chain has TRBV6-1 and TRBJ1-2; tentatively, D is TRBD1 (5 bases). V was pared by 3 bases and J by 5 bases, with 13 bases between. Germline V gene lookup returns CDR1 MNHNS and CDR2 SASEGT. This CDR3 comprises 14 residues. The CDR3 spells CASSEALGDYGYTF. The CDR3 nucleotides read TGTGCCAGCAGTGAGGCGCTAGGGGATTATGGCTACACCTTC.

The rearrangement joins TRBV27 to TRBJ1-1, with a weak D call TRBD1 (5 bases). The CDR3 consists of 14 residues. With 6 bases removed from V and 5 bases from J, the gap between germline ends came to 16 bases. CDR1 and CDR2 (germline): MNHEY, SMNVEV (reference sequence). The CDR3 protein is CASRREGKGTEAFF. CDR3 bases: TGTGCCAGCAGGCGGGAAGGGAAGGGGACTGAAGCTTTCTTT.

The chain links TRBV7-2 to TRBJ2-3; 8 nucleotides agree with TRBD2. This CDR3 spans 17 amino acids. J was trimmed by 3 bases and V by 4 bases; bases with no gene match: 12. In germline, CDR1 is SGHTA, CDR2 FQGNSA. The CDR3 region has the DNA TGTGCCAGCAGCTCCAAGATAGCGGGGACGGGTACAGATACGCAGTATTTT. This encodes CASSSKIAGTGTDTQYF.

There are a few counts of this clone. The chain uses TRBV7-2 and TRBJ2-1; D not resolved. CDR1 is SGHTA, CDR2 FQGNSA, per germline. The CDR3 sequence is 19 residues long. V lost 1 base, J lost 1 base, and 20 bases lay in between. This CDR3 is CASSLDISPLVTSYNEQFF. The CDR3 DNA reads TGTGCCAGCAGCTTAGATATCTCCCCCCTAGTTACTTCCTACAATGAGCAGTTCTTC.

This rearrangement joins TRBV18 to TRBJ2-4; D is unresolved. This CDR3 region has 15 residues. V was trimmed by 3 bases and J by 2 bases, leaving 11 bases between them. Germline V gives CDR1 KGHSH, CDR2 LQKENI. The CDR3 region has the DNA TGTGCCAGCTCACCTTACAGCCCGTCCAAAAACATTCAGTACTTC. Amino acids: CASSPYSPSKNIQYF.

The chain combines TRBV5-1 with TRBJ2-1, with TRBD1 matching 9 bases. Losses at the gene ends were 4 bases for V and 3 bases for J; bases not matched to a gene: 11. The CDR3 totals 17 residues. Germline-derived CDR1 and CDR2 are SGHRS and YFSETQ. CDR3 in amino acids: CASSERTGVRDYNEQFF. The DNA for the CDR3 is TGCGCCAGCAGCGAACGGACAGGGGTGCGGGACTACAATGAGCAGTTCTTC.

This clone was seen just once. The chain has TRBV2 and TRBJ1-5; the D gene is possibly TRBD1 (6 bases). V was shortened by 3 bases and J by 6 bases, with 18 bases between the two germline ends. Germline assignment: CDR1 SNHLY and CDR2 FYNNEI. The CDR3 runs to 16 residues. The CDR3 spells CASSEEQGFFVQPQHF. CDR3 bases: TGTGCCAGCAGTGAGGAACAGGGATTCTTTGTTCAGCCCCAGCATTTT.

This clone was seen only once. The chain links TRBV7-2 to TRBJ2-7; no reliable D call. Germline CDR1 SGHTA, CDR2 FQGNSA. The CDR3 is 11 amino acids. V was cut by 5 bases and J by 1 base, with 3 bases left in between. CDR3 DNA: TGTGCCAGCAGCCCATCCTACGAGCAGTACTTC. It codes for CASSPSYEQYF.

The rearrangement links TRBV15 to TRBJ1-2, with 7 positions matching TRBD1. This CDR3 comprises 16 residues. From germline, CDR1 is LNHNV and CDR2 YYDKDF (reference sequence). Trimming took 2 bases from V and 7 from J; bases not matched to a gene: 13. Here the CDR3 reads CATSRSGTAAGRGYTF. DNA of the CDR3: TGTGCCACCAGCAGATCCGGGACAGCGGCTGGTCGTGGCTACACCTTC.

This chain joins TRBV7-3 and TRBJ2-3, with TRBD2 matching 12 bases. This CDR3 region has 19 residues. Germline loops: CDR1 SGHTA, CDR2 FQGTGA. After removal of 5 bases from V and 2 bases from J, the junction contained 14 bases not matched to a gene. The DNA for the CDR3 is TGTGCCAGCAGCCCGGGCCGGTGGACTAGCGGGGAGAACACAGATACGCAGTATTTT. It codes for CASSPGRWTSGENTDTQYF.

The chain joins TRBV11-1 to TRBJ2-7, with D maybe TRBD1 (5 bases). The CDR3 is made up of 14 amino acids. Trimming cost V 2 bases and J 6 bases, with 14 bases left between them. CDR1 is SGHAT, CDR2 FQDESV, per germline (reference sequence). The CDR3 DNA sequence: TGTGCCAGCAGCTTATGGGGCAGGGATGGCGAGCAGTACTTC. Protein sequence: CASSLWGRDGEQYF. Using reference TRBV11-1 and TRBJ2-7 for the parts outside the CDR3, the full variable domain is EAEVAQSPRYKITEKSQAVAFWCDPISGHATLYWYRQILGQGPELLVQFQDESVVDDSQLPKDRFSAERLKGVDSTLKIQPAELGDSAMYLCASSLWGRDGEQYFGPGTRLTVT.

This clone was seen only once. The chain carries TRBV11-3 and TRBJ1-6, with 7 bases matching TRBD1. The CDR3 covers 14 residues. Germline CDR1 SGHNT, CDR2 YENEEA. V was pared by 5 bases and J by 9 bases, with 7 bases of the junction left unmatched. The CDR3 bases are TGTGCCAGCAGCCCTGACAGGGCGGGTTCACCCCTCCACTTT. Translating gives CASSPDRAGSPLHF.

This clone was seen just once. The chain employs TRBV10-2 and TRBJ1-2; possible D gene TRBD1, 6 bases. V shed 0 bases and J shed 8 bases, with 10 bases lying between them. This CDR3 spans 13 amino acids. CDR1 is WSHSY and CDR2 is SAAADI in the germline V gene. For the CDR3, the DNA is TGCGCCAGCAGTGAGTCGGCAGGGGTCGGCTACACCTTC. Translating gives CASSESAGVGYTF.

This chain uses TRBV4-1 with TRBJ1-2; 8 bases match TRBD1. Unmatched junction bases numbered 7, after V lost 5 bases and J lost 5 bases. Germline CDR1 reads MGHRA; CDR2 reads YSYEKL. This CDR3 spans 14 amino acids. The CDR3 bases are TGCGCCAGCAGCTCCCAGGGGGCGAAGTATGGCTACACCTTC. Amino acid sequence: CASSSQGAKYGYTF.

The V call is TRBV2, the J call TRBJ2-7; TRBD1 aligns across 9 bases. This CDR3 has 14 amino acids. Per the germline V gene, CDR1 is SNHLY and CDR2 is FYNNEI. Losses at the gene ends were 7 bases for V and 4 bases for J; bases not matched to a gene: 8. The CDR3 sequence: CASTSEQGAYEQYF. CDR3 bases: TGTGCCAGCACCTCGGAACAGGGGGCGTACGAGCAGTACTTC.

To note about this clone: Other DNA sequences from this sample encode an identical CDR3 as well. This chain joins TRBV2 and TRBJ1-2, with 7 nucleotides matching TRBD1. Germline V gene lookup returns CDR1 SNHLY and CDR2 FYNNEI. The V segment lost 6 bases and the J segment 2 bases; nucleotides outside the gene matches: 3. This CDR3 is built from 13 residues. The CDR3 loop is CASSPQGNYGYTF. CDR3 DNA sequence: TGTGCCAGCAGCCCACAGGGGAACTATGGCTACACCTTC.

The sample holds a few counts of this clone. The chain couples TRBV6-6 to TRBJ1-3; the D is unclear. The CDR3 spans 16 residues. V lost 8 bases to trimming and J lost 5 bases, with 22 bases between them. CDR1 and CDR2 from the germline V gene are MNHNY and SVGAGI (reference sequence). CDR3 in DNA: TGTGCCAGCTTTCTAGGAGGATCCAAGTGGAGAAACACCATATATTTT. This translates into CASFLGGSKWRNTIYF.